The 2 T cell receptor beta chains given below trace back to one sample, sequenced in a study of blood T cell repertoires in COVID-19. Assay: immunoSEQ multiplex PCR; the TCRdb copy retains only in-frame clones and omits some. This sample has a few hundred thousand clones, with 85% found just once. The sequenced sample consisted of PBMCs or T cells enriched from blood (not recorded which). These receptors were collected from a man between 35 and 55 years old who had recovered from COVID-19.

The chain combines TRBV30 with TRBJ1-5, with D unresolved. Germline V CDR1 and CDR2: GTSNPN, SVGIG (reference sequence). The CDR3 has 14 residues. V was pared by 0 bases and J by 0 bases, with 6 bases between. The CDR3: CAWSVRNSNQPQHF. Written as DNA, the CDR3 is TGTGCCTGGAGTGTCCGTAATAGCAATCAGCCCCAGCATTTT.

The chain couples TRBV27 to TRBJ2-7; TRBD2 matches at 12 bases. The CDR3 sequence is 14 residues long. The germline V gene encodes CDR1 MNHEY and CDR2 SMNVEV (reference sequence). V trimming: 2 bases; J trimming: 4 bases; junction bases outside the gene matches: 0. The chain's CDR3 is CASSLLAGGYEQYF. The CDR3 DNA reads TGTGCCAGCAGTTTACTAGCGGGAGGGTACGAGCAGTACTTC.